The 21 T cell receptor beta chains presented below share a single source sample, sequenced in a study of shared clonotypes between healthy human individuals. Here immunoSEQ multiplex PCR was the method, and the copy in TCRdb shows in-frame clones only, minus some. The top ten hold about 0.41% of the sample, which has a few million clones, 85% to 95% seen once. Sequenced sample: naive CD4+ T cells from PBMCs. Specified subset: CD45RA+ positively selected. The receptors come from a man younger than 35 in good health. Some clones in this sample may be carry-over from other donors' samples.

The chain joins TRBV29-1 to TRBJ1-1; the match to TRBD1 covers 7 bases. The CDR3 is made up of 15 amino acids. Per germline, CDR1 SQVTM and CDR2 ANQGSEA. With V trimmed by 4 bases and J by 3 bases, 11 bases remained unmatched. CDR3 sequence reads: CSVVVTGWEHTEAFF. In nucleotides, the CDR3 is TGCAGCGTTGTCGTGACAGGGTGGGAGCACACTGAAGCTTTCTTT.

The chain carries TRBV28 and TRBJ2-3; 13 bases line up with TRBD2. V trimming: 6 bases; J trimming: 1 base; junction bases outside the gene matches: 13. Germline V gene sequence: CDR1 MDHEN, CDR2 SYDVKM. The CDR3 is made up of 19 amino acids. The CDR3 DNA reads TGTGCCAGCAGCCGACTAGCGGGAGGATCGGCTGTCGGCACAGATACGCAGTATTTT. Residues: CASSRLAGGSAVGTDTQYF.

The chain couples TRBV5-4 to TRBJ2-3; tentatively, D is TRBD1 or TRBD2 (6 bases each). Per germline, CDR1 SGHNT and CDR2 YYREEE (reference sequence). This CDR3 is 16 amino acids long. Trimming took 0 bases from V and 0 from J, leaving 11 bases between them. The DNA of the CDR3 is TGTGCCAGCAGCTTGGACGTAGGGGGGAGCACAGATACGCAGTATTTT. Its protein is CASSLDVGGSTDTQYF.

The V gene is TRBV28, the J gene TRBJ2-1; a weak D match, TRBD2 (6 bases). The V end lost 6 bases, the J end lost 0 bases, and 18 bases lay between the germline ends. The V gene's germline CDR1 is MDHEN and CDR2 SYDVKM. The CDR3 extends over 17 amino acids. CDR3 sequence reads: CASSSLLGGSSYNEQFF. CDR3 bases: TGTGCCAGCAGCAGTTTACTTGGGGGGAGCTCCTACAATGAGCAGTTCTTC.

The table lists this clone with a count of one. This sequence joins TRBV5-4 and TRBJ2-1; D is tentatively TRBD1 or TRBD2 (5 bases each). CDR1 and CDR2 (germline): SGHNT, YYREEE (reference sequence). V gave up 7 bases and J gave up 3 bases, with 23 bases separating them. This CDR3 spans 17 amino acids. The CDR3 nucleotides read TGTGCCAGCCGATCCGGTGCGATGCTTGGGGGCTACAATGAGCAGTTCTTC. Its translation is CASRSGAMLGGYNEQFF.

The V gene is TRBV29-1, the J gene TRBJ1-2; D gene ambiguous. Trimming shortened V by 8 bases and J by 2 bases, and 9 bases separated the two germline ends. This CDR3 is 11 amino acids long. CDR1 and CDR2 from the germline V gene are SQVTM and ANQGSEA. The CDR3 loop is CSSRENYGYTF. Written as DNA, the CDR3 is TGCAGCTCCCGGGAGAACTATGGCTACACCTTC.

This clone was detected only a few times. The chain links TRBV15 to TRBJ1-1; D is unclear. There are 12 residues in the CDR3. Trimming shortened V by 8 bases and J by 0 bases, and 7 bases separated the two germline ends. Germline loops: CDR1 LNHNV, CDR2 YYDKDF (reference sequence). CDR3: CATGRLNTEAFF. DNA for the CDR3: TGTGCCACCGGACGGTTGAACACTGAAGCTTTCTTT.

The V call is TRBV11-2, the J call TRBJ2-5, with 7 positions matching TRBD1. V lost 6 bases to trimming and J lost 2 bases; unmatched junction nucleotides: 9. Germline lookup yields CDR1 SGHAT and CDR2 FQNNGV. This CDR3 is built from 15 residues. The CDR3 spells CASRGYEDRQETQYF. CDR3 in DNA: TGTGCCAGCAGGGGTTACGAGGACAGGCAAGAGACCCAGTACTTC. Using reference TRBV11-2 and TRBJ2-5 for the parts outside the CDR3, the full variable domain is EAGVAQSPRYKIIEKRQSVAFWCNPISGHATLYWYQQILGQGPKLLIQFQNNGVVDDSQLPKDRFSAERLKGVDSTLKIQPAKLEDSAVYLCASRGYEDRQETQYFGPGTRLLVL.

This clone has only one observation. The chain is built from TRBV7-3 and TRBJ2-3; the D call may be TRBD1 or TRBD2 (6 bases each). CDR1 SGHTA and CDR2 FQGTGA come from the germline V gene. V lost 2 bases, J lost 4 bases, and 22 bases lay in between. This CDR3 comprises 18 residues. The CDR3 DNA reads as TGTGCCAGCAGCTTAGAGTGGCGGGGACGGAGGGGGGCAGATACGCAGTATTTT. This encodes CASSLEWRGRRGADTQYF.

V is TRBV19 and J is TRBJ1-5; D may be TRBD1 (5 bases). Germline V CDR1 and CDR2: LNHDA, SQIVND (reference sequence). The CDR3 length is 16 residues. With 5 bases removed from V and 5 bases from J, the gap between germline ends came to 19 bases. The CDR3 region is CASSLRDRGVDQPQHF. The CDR3 DNA follows: TGTGCCAGTAGTCTCCGGGACCGCGGGGTCGATCAGCCCCAGCATTTT.

This chain uses TRBV25-1 with TRBJ2-5; D possibly matches TRBD1 or TRBD2 (5 bases each). The CDR3 is 15 amino acids. Trimming removed 4 bases from V and 1 base from J, with 13 bases in between. Germline CDR1 reads MGHDK; CDR2 reads SYGVNS. This CDR3 reads CASSGIWDPQETQYF. CDR3 coding DNA: TGTGCCAGCAGTGGAATATGGGACCCCCAAGAGACCCAGTACTTC.

This chain connects TRBV5-1 to TRBJ2-1; the match to TRBD1 covers 8 bases. CDR3 length equals 13 residues. Per germline, CDR1 SGHRS and CDR2 YFSETQ. The ends lost 4 bases at V and 12 bases at J; junction bases unmatched: 9. Here the CDR3 reads CASSPGQVQGQFF. CDR3 coding DNA: TGCGCCAGCAGCCCGGGACAGGTTCAAGGGCAGTTCTTC.

CDR3 in amino acids: CASSFAPGNYEQYF. The CDR3 nucleotides read TGCGCCAGCAGCTTTGCCCCGGGCAACTACGAGCAGTACTTC. This chain uses TRBV5-1 with TRBJ2-7; D unresolved. Germline CDR1 and CDR2: SGHRS and YFSETQ. CDR3 length: 14 amino acids. Trimming removed 2 bases from V and 3 bases from J, with 12 bases in between. Supplemented by reference TRBV5-1 and TRBJ2-7, the full variable domain reads KAGVTQTPRYLIKTRGQQVTLSCSPISGHRSVSWYQQTPGQGLQFLFEYFSETQRNKGNFPGRFSGRQFSNSRSEMNVSTLELGDSALYLCASSFAPGNYEQYFGPGTRLTVT.

The V gene is TRBV11-3, the J gene TRBJ2-1; 9 nucleotides align to TRBD2. CDR1 and CDR2 from the germline V gene are SGHNT and YENEEA. V gave up 1 base and J gave up 3 bases; unmatched junction bases: 7. The CDR3 covers 17 residues. The CDR3 here is CASSLGASGTYYNEQFF. The CDR3 coding sequence is TGTGCCAGCAGCTTAGGGGCTAGCGGGACCTACTACAATGAGCAGTTCTTC.

The table lists this clone with a count of one. The chain employs TRBV4-1 and TRBJ1-4, with D hard to call. CDR3 length equals 16 residues. Germline V gene data show CDR1 as MGHRA and CDR2 as YSYEKL. V was clipped by 0 bases and J by 0 bases, with 8 bases between them. CDR3: CASSQDRRATNEKLFF. The CDR3 DNA follows: TGCGCCAGCAGCCAAGATAGGAGGGCAACTAATGAAAAACTGTTTTTT.

The chain links TRBV19 to TRBJ1-2; D perhaps matches TRBD1 (5 bases). Trimming stripped 6 bases from V and 1 base from J, with 15 bases between. Germline V gives CDR1 LNHDA, CDR2 SQIVND (reference sequence). The CDR3 loop spans 15 amino acids. The CDR3 here is CASSLAWGDNYGYTF. The CDR3 nucleotides are TGTGCCAGTAGCCTAGCTTGGGGGGATAACTATGGCTACACCTTC.

The V gene is TRBV5-1, the J gene TRBJ1-2; D gene ambiguous. V was pared by 4 bases and J by 8 bases, with 12 bases between. The CDR3 spans 12 residues. In germline, CDR1 is SGHRS, CDR2 YFSETQ. CDR3 nucleotides: TGCGCCAGCAGCGTGTACGTCGGGGGCTACACCTTC. This codes for CASSVYVGGYTF. Complete variable domain (other parts from reference TRBV5-1 and TRBJ1-2): KAGVTQTPRYLIKTRGQQVTLSCSPISGHRSVSWYQQTPGQGLQFLFEYFSETQRNKGNFPGRFSGRQFSNSRSEMNVSTLELGDSALYLCASSVYVGGYTFGSGTRLTVV.

This chain connects TRBV11-3 to TRBJ2-7; D is possibly TRBD1 (6 bases). Germline V lookup: CDR1 SGHNT, CDR2 YENEEA. The CDR3 spans 12 residues. The V end lost 4 bases, the J end lost 6 bases, and 10 bases lay between the germline ends. CDR3: CASSSRGSEQYF. As DNA, the CDR3 is TGTGCCAGCAGCTCCAGGGGTTCCGAGCAGTACTTC. The whole variable domain, filled in from reference TRBV11-3 and TRBJ2-7, reads EAGVVQSPRYKIIEKKQPVAFWCNPISGHNTLYWYLQNLGQGPELLIRYENEEAVDDSQLPKDRFSAERLKGVDSTLKIQPAELGDSAVYLCASSSRGSEQYFGPGTRLTVT.

V gene TRBV6-1 combines with J gene TRBJ2-7; 7 bases match TRBD2. The CDR3 is 15 amino acids. V was clipped by 7 bases and J by 0 bases; unmatched bases: 9. Germline CDR1 reads MNHNS; CDR2 reads SASEGT. CDR3 protein: CASKSGNSNSYEQYF. The DNA for the CDR3 is TGTGCCAGCAAGAGCGGGAACTCAAACTCCTACGAGCAGTACTTC.

The V and J genes are TRBV6-5 and TRBJ2-7; TRBD1 agrees at 9 bases. The CDR3 has 16 residues. V gave up 2 bases and J gave up 3 bases; unmatched junction bases: 8. Germline CDR1 and CDR2: MNHEY and SVGAGI. CDR3 sequence: CASSYQSDRGGYEQYF. CDR3 nucleotide sequence: TGTGCCAGCAGTTACCAATCGGACAGGGGTGGCTACGAGCAGTACTTC.

The genes are TRBV7-8 and TRBJ2-1, with a weak D call TRBD2 (6 bases). Trimming pared 2 bases from V and 0 bases from J, leaving 11 bases between. CDR1 and CDR2 (germline): SGHVS, FQNEAQ. The CDR3 has 16 residues. CDR3 amino acids: CASSLFLGGSYNEQFF. The CDR3 DNA follows: TGTGCCAGCAGCTTATTCCTCGGGGGCTCCTACAATGAGCAGTTCTTC.